A selection of T cell receptor beta chains follows, all from one sample in a study of blood T cell repertoires in COVID-19. Sequencing used immunoSEQ multiplex PCR; TCRdb keeps in-frame clones, though not all of them. The data show roughly 120,000 clones, 84% seen once. Sequencing was performed on peripheral blood. These receptors were collected from a woman aged 60-75 years with acute or convalescent COVID-19. CDR3s include the opening cysteine and the closing phenylalanine or tryptophan. D genes are given only for firm matches. The size field is filled for only some rows; it gives once, few, many or a size class.

D: TRBD2; V: TRBV5-4; size: .; J: TRBJ2-3; CDR3: CASSLLAGGVRTDTQYF; DNA: TGTGCCAGCAGCCTATTAGCGGGGGGGGTCCGCACAGATACGCAGTATTTT
D: .; V: TRBV5-1; size: .; J: TRBJ2-3; CDR3: CASSLKGGGTDTQYF; DNA: TGCGCCAGCAGCTTGAAAGGGGGAGGGACAGATACGCAGTATTTT
D: .; V: TRBV27; size: .; J: TRBJ1-5; CDR3: CASSLQFDQPQHF; DNA: TGTGCCAGCAGTTTGCAGTTCGATCAGCCCCAGCATTTT
D: .; V: TRBV29-1; size: .; J: TRBJ2-5; CDR3: CSARQETQYF; DNA: TGCAGCGCTAGACAAGAGACCCAGTACTTC
D: TRBD1; V: TRBV19; size: .; J: TRBJ1-2; CDR3: CASSVGTVMNYGYTF; DNA: TGTGCCAGTAGTGTGGGGACAGTGATGAACTATGGCTACACCTTC
D: TRBD1; V: TRBV19; size: .; J: TRBJ1-5; CDR3: CASRDRGRGNQPQHF; DNA: TGTGCCAGTAGGGACAGGGGGCGAGGAAATCAGCCCCAGCATTTT
D: .; V: TRBV5-4; size: .; J: TRBJ1-2; CDR3: CASSFRQTRPNYGYTF; DNA: TGTGCCAGCAGCTTTCGACAGACAAGACCTAACTATGGCTACACCTTC
D: TRBD1; V: TRBV6-5; size: .; J: TRBJ2-1; CDR3: CAVYGTVSNEQFF; DNA: TGTGCCGTTTACGGGACAGTTAGTAATGAGCAGTTCTTC
D: .; V: TRBV6-5; size: .; J: TRBJ2-3; CDR3: CASSRDSVGTDTQYF; DNA: TGTGCCAGCAGTCGAGATTCGGTAGGCACAGATACGCAGTATTTT
D: TRBD2; V: TRBV6-2/TRBV6-3; size: .; J: TRBJ2-3; CDR3: CASSWDFSGASTDTQYF; DNA: TGTGCCAGCAGTTGGGACTTTAGCGGGGCTAGCACAGATACGCAGTATTTT
D: TRBD1; V: TRBV6-1; size: few; J: TRBJ1-2; CDR3: CASSEAGAGGANYGYTF; DNA: TGTGCCAGCAGTGAAGCAGGGGCAGGGGGCGCGAACTATGGCTACACCTTC
D: .; V: TRBV6-5; size: .; J: TRBJ1-2; CDR3: CASSYSSGYYGYTF; DNA: TGTGCCAGCAGTTACTCATCGGGTTACTATGGCTACACCTTC
D: TRBD2; V: TRBV6-5; size: few; J: TRBJ2-1; CDR3: CASRPSGGDNEQFF; DNA: TGTGCCAGCCGCCCTAGCGGGGGGGACAATGAGCAGTTCTTC
D: TRBD2; V: TRBV14; size: once; J: TRBJ2-5; CDR3: CASSQGLAVQETQYF; DNA: TGTGCCAGCAGCCAGGGACTAGCGGTGCAAGAGACCCAGTACTTC
D: .; V: TRBV18; size: .; J: TRBJ1-2; CDR3: CASSPPLIGGAEGYTF; DNA: TGTGCCAGCTCACCACCGCTTATTGGGGGCGCAGAGGGCTACACCTTC
D: .; V: TRBV6-1; size: .; J: TRBJ1-4; CDR3: CASSGSEKLFF; DNA: TGTGCCAGCAGTGGGAGTGAAAAACTGTTTTTT
D: .; V: TRBV19; size: .; J: TRBJ1-1; CDR3: CASRWLGGMNTEAFF; DNA: TGTGCCAGTAGATGGCTAGGGGGTATGAACACTGAAGCTTTCTTT
D: TRBD1; V: TRBV30; size: few; J: TRBJ2-4; CDR3: CASTGQGAKNIQYF; DNA: TGTGCCTCTACGGGACAGGGGGCCAAAAACATTCAGTACTTC
D: .; V: TRBV9; size: once; J: TRBJ1-2; CDR3: CASRQGANYGYTF; DNA: TGTGCCAGCAGACAGGGCGCTAACTATGGCTACACCTTC
D: .; V: TRBV11-2; size: .; J: TRBJ2-1; CDR3: CASSFDRTINEQFF; DNA: TGTGCCAGCAGCTTTGACAGAACCATCAATGAGCAGTTCTTC
D: TRBD2; V: TRBV5-4; size: .; J: TRBJ2-1; CDR3: CASSSGLARMSEQFF; DNA: TGTGCCAGCAGCTCCGGACTAGCTCGTATGAGTGAGCAGTTCTTC
D: .; V: TRBV10-3; size: .; J: TRBJ1-1; CDR3: CAISEGARTEAFF; DNA: TGTGCCATCAGTGAGGGGGCGAGAACTGAAGCTTTCTTT
D: TRBD1; V: TRBV30; size: .; J: TRBJ1-1; CDR3: CAWSEIQGSTEAFF; DNA: TGTGCCTGGAGTGAAATACAGGGGAGCACTGAAGCTTTCTTT
D: .; V: TRBV7-2; size: .; J: TRBJ1-6; CDR3: CAILLGSSYNSPLHF; DNA: TGTGCCATCCTCCTGGGGAGCTCCTATAATTCACCCCTCCACTTT
D: TRBD1; V: TRBV5-1; size: .; J: TRBJ1-3; CDR3: CASSRTGTGTGNTIYF; DNA: TGCGCCAGCAGCCGCACGGGGACAGGGACTGGAAACACCATATATTTT
D: .; V: TRBV4-1; size: .; J: TRBJ2-3; CDR3: CASSHRAGALDTQYF; DNA: TGCGCCAGCAGCCATCGGGCAGGGGCTCTAGATACGCAGTATTTT
D: .; V: TRBV2; size: once; J: TRBJ1-4; CDR3: CASKTESHEKLFF; DNA: TGTGCCAGCAAGACAGAGTCACACGAAAAACTGTTTTTT
D: .; V: TRBV4-1; size: few; J: TRBJ2-1; CDR3: CASSQVWTVYNEQFF; DNA: TGCGCCAGCAGCCAAGTATGGACTGTCTACAATGAGCAGTTCTTC
D: .; V: TRBV4-1; size: .; J: TRBJ1-2; CDR3: CASSQDGGGAGYGYTF; DNA: TGCGCCAGCAGCCAAGATGGGGGGGGCGCGGGTTATGGCTACACCTTC
D: TRBD1; V: TRBV30; size: .; J: TRBJ1-2; CDR3: CAWVRTGHGYTF; DNA: TGTGCCTGGGTCCGGACAGGGCATGGCTACACCTTC
D: TRBD1; V: TRBV18; size: .; J: TRBJ2-3; CDR3: CASSPRSGDRGPYTQYF; DNA: TGTGCCAGCTCACCACGGAGCGGGGACAGGGGACCATATACGCAGTATTTT
D: TRBD1; V: TRBV10-2; size: .; J: TRBJ1-2; CDR3: CASRDRGLYGYTF; DNA: TGCGCCAGCAGGGACAGGGGGCTGTATGGCTACACCTTC
D: TRBD2; V: TRBV5-4; size: .; J: TRBJ2-5; CDR3: CASSFTASGGETQYF; DNA: TGTGCCAGCAGCTTTACGGCTAGCGGGGGAGAGACCCAGTACTTC
D: TRBD1; V: TRBV7-9; size: .; J: TRBJ2-1; CDR3: CASSGNGAGGKNEQFF; DNA: TGTGCCAGCAGTGGGAATGGGGCAGGGGGCAAAAATGAGCAGTTCTTC
D: .; V: TRBV5-1; size: few; J: TRBJ1-6; CDR3: CASSSKSLSSYNSPLHF; DNA: TGCGCCAGCAGCTCCAAGTCCCTCAGTTCCTATAATTCACCCCTCCACTTT
D: TRBD1; V: TRBV6-5; size: .; J: TRBJ1-1; CDR3: CASCRDSEAFF; DNA: TGTGCCAGCTGCCGGGACAGTGAAGCTTTCTTT
D: TRBD2; V: TRBV25-1; size: .; J: TRBJ2-1; CDR3: CASSPRTSGGRSEQFF; DNA: TGTGCCAGCAGTCCCCGGACTAGCGGGGGGCGAAGTGAGCAGTTCTTC
D: TRBD1; V: TRBV11-2; size: few; J: TRBJ2-7; CDR3: CASSINLDRGYEQYF; DNA: TGTGCCAGCAGCATAAACCTGGACAGGGGCTACGAGCAGTACTTC
D: .; V: TRBV19; size: .; J: TRBJ1-2; CDR3: CASTTTQGGGQSYGYTF; DNA: TGTGCCAGTACCACAACTCAAGGCGGCGGACAGTCCTATGGCTACACCTTC
D: .; V: TRBV25-1; size: .; J: TRBJ1-4; CDR3: CASSPPPGVSNEKLFF; DNA: TGTGCCAGCAGTCCTCCCCCAGGGGTTTCTAATGAAAAACTGTTTTTT
D: TRBD1; V: TRBV19; size: .; J: TRBJ1-2; CDR3: CASIRTGTNYGYTF; DNA: TGTGCCAGTATAAGGACAGGCACCAACTATGGCTACACCTTC
D: .; V: TRBV11-2; size: .; J: TRBJ1-4; CDR3: CASSRRSGQSSNEKLFF; DNA: TGTGCCAGCAGCCGTCGTAGTGGACAGAGCTCAAATGAAAAACTGTTTTTT
D: .; V: TRBV29-1; size: few; J: TRBJ2-1; CDR3: CSVAGGLSYNEQFF; DNA: TGCAGCGTTGCGGGGGGCCTCTCCTACAATGAGCAGTTCTTC
D: .; V: TRBV7-2; size: few; J: TRBJ2-7; CDR3: CASSFTYEQYF; DNA: TGTGCCAGCAGCTTTACCTACGAGCAGTACTTC
D: .; V: TRBV3-1/TRBV3-2; size: once; J: TRBJ2-1; CDR3: CASSQTGNEQFF; DNA: TGTGCCAGCAGCCAAACCGGCAATGAGCAGTTCTTC
D: .; V: TRBV2; size: .; J: TRBJ2-5; CDR3: CASKKEGQETQYF; DNA: TGTGCCAGCAAAAAGGAGGGGCAAGAGACCCAGTACTTC
D: TRBD1; V: TRBV24-1; size: .; J: TRBJ2-5; CDR3: CATSAQGLETQYF; DNA: TGTGCCACCAGTGCACAGGGGTTGGAGACCCAGTACTTC